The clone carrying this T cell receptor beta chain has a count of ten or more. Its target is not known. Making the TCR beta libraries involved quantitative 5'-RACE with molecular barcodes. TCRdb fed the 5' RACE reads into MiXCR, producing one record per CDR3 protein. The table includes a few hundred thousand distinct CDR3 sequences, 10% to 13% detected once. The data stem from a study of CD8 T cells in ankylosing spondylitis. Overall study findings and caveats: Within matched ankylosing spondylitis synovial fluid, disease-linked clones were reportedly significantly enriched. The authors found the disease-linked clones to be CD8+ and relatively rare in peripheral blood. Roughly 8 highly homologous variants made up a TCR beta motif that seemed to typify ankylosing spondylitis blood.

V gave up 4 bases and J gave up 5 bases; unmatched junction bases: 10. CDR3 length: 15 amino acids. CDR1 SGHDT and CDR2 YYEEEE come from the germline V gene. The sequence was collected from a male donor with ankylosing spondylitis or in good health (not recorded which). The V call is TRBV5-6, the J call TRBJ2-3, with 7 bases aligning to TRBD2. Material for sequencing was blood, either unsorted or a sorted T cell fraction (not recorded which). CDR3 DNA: TGTGCCAGCAGCGAACCCGGGGGGAGCGGAGATACGCAGTATTTT. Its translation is CASSEPGGSGDTQYF.